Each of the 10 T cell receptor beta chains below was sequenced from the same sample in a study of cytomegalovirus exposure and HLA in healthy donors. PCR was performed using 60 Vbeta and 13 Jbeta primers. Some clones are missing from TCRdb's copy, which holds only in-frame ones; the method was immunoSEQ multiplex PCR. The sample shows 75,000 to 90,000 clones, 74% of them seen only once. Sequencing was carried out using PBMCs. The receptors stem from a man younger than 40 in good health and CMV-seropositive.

In DNA form, the CDR3 reads TGTGCCAGCAGCGTAGATAGGACAGCAACCGGCGGCTACACCTTC. Protein sequence: CASSVDRTATGGYTF. This chain links TRBV9 with TRBJ1-2, with D possibly TRBD1 on 6 matching bases. The germline V gene has CDR1 SGDLS and CDR2 YYNGEE. The V and J ends lost 0 bases and 8 bases respectively, with 17 bases between them. This CDR3 spans 15 amino acids.

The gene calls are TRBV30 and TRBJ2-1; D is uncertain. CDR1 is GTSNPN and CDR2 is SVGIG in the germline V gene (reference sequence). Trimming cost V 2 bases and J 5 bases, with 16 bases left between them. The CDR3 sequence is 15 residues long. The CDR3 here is CAWSLLGSSHNEQFF. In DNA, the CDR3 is TGTGCCTGGAGTCTTCTGGGTAGCAGCCACAATGAGCAGTTCTTC.

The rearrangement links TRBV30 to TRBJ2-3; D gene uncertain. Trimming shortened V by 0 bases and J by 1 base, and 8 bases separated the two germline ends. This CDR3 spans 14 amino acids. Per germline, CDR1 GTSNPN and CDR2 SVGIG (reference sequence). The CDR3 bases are TGTGCCTGGAGTGTTGTACTTCGCACAGATACGCAGTATTTT. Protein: CAWSVVLRTDTQYF.

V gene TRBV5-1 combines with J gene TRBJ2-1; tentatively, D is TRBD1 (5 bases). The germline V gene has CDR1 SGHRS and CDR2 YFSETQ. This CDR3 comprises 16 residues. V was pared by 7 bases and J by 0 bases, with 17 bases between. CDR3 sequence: CASHTDGQSSYNEQFF. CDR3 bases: TGCGCCAGCCACACAGACGGACAAAGCTCCTACAATGAGCAGTTCTTC.

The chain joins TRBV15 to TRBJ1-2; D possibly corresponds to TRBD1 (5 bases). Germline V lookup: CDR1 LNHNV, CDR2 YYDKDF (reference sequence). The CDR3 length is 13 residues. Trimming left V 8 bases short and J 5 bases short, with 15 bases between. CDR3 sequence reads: CATQGGASYGYTF. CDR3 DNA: TGTGCCACCCAAGGAGGGGCTAGTTATGGCTACACCTTC.

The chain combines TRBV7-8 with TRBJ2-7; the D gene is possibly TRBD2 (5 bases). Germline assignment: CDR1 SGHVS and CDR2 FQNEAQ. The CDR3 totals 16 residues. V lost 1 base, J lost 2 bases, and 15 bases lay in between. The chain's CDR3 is CASSLGGLGYAYEQYF. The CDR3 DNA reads TGTGCCAGCAGCTTAGGAGGGTTGGGGTATGCCTACGAGCAGTACTTC.

For the CDR3, the DNA is TGTGCCAGCCATGGTGGACAGGGAAACACTGAAGCTTTCTTT. This encodes CASHGGQGNTEAFF. The chain links TRBV5-4 to TRBJ1-1; 8 nucleotides agree with TRBD1. Germline CDR1 SGHNT, CDR2 YYREEE (reference sequence). The CDR3 contains 14 residues. V lost 7 bases and J lost 2; bases outside the gene matches: 7.

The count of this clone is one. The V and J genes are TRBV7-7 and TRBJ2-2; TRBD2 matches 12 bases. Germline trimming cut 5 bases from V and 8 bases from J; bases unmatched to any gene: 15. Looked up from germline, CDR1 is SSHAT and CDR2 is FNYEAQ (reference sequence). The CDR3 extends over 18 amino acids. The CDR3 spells CASSPGQTSGSSWGELFF. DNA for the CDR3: TGTGCCAGCAGCCCGGGCCAGACTAGCGGGAGTTCCTGGGGGGAGCTGTTTTTT.

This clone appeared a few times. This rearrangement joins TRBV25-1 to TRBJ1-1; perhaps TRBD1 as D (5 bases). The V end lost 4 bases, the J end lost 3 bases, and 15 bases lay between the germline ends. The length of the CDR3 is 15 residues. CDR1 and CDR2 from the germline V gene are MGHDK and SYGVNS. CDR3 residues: CASSGPWQGHTEAFF. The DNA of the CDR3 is TGTGCCAGCAGTGGCCCGTGGCAGGGCCACACTGAAGCTTTCTTT.

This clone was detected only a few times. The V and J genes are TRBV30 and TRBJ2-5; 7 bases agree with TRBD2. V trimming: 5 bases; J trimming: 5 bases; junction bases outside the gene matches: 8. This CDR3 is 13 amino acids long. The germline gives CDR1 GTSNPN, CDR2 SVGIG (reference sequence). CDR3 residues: CAWGAGGEETQYF. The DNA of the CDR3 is TGTGCCTGGGGGGCTGGGGGGGAGGAGACCCAGTACTTC.